This note documents a single TCR beta chain sequence. The cohort comprised adults aged roughly 18 to 100 years residing in 24 US areas. Donors of Cohort 3 who recovered were those that had two negative PCRs, clearance, or symptom resolution. CDR3 length: 16 amino acids. The V and J ends lost 3 bases and 4 bases, in that order; junction bases with no gene match: 4. Germline CDR1 MGHDK, CDR2 SYGVNS. This record comes from a study of blood T cell repertoires in COVID-19. Across the study: Italy, Spain and the United States were the sources of the convalescent and acute COVID-19 samples.

Under the authors' procedure: Estimated nucleated cell counts came from reference gene primer amplification. Profiled with immunoSEQ multiplex PCR; TCRdb holds only in-frame clones, not every one. Clone size and the V and J calls come from that table; the DNA yielded D and trimming. The sample lists under 300,000 clones, roughly 90% occurring once. Source material: PBMCs or T cells enriched from blood (not recorded which). The chain joins TRBV25-1 to TRBJ1-3; 12 bases are shared with TRBD1. The source of this sequence is a woman aged 45-59 years who had recovered from COVID-19. CDR3 in DNA: TGTGCCAGCAGTGACCGGGACAGGGGGCTAGGAAACACCATATATTTT. This translates into CASSDRDRGLGNTIYF. The whole variable domain, remainder taken from reference TRBV25-1 and TRBJ1-3, is EADIYQTPRYLVIGTGKKITLECSQTMGHDKMYWYQQDPGMELHLIHYSYGVNSTEKGDLSSESTVSRIRTEHFPLTLESARPSHTSQYLCASSDRDRGLGNTIYFGEGSWLTVV.